The rows below give T cell receptor beta chains drawn from one sample of a study of cytomegalovirus exposure and HLA in healthy donors. Generated by immunoSEQ multiplex PCR, the TCRdb table keeps only in-frame clones and is missing some. The table has 90,000 to 150,000 clones, roughly 78% seen once; the top ten hold approximately 3.5%. The sample taken for sequencing was PBMCs. The receptors were gathered from a woman in her twenties or thirties in good health and CMV-seropositive. The CDR3 runs from the conserved cysteine through the conserved F or W. A D gene is named only where the DNA matches it firmly. Where a row states a size, it is once, few, many or the class of an expanded clone; other rows omit it.

j_gene | d_gene | abundance | v_gene | CDR3aa | CDR3nt
TRBJ2-7 | TRBD1 | . | TRBV28 | CASGQGTHEQYF | TGTGCCAGTGGACAGGGTACCCACGAGCAGTACTTC
TRBJ1-6 | . | . | TRBV5-4 | CASSLGGHSYNSPLHF | TGTGCCAGCTCTTTGGGGGGGCACTCCTATAATTCACCCCTCCACTTT
TRBJ2-2 | TRBD1 | few | TRBV7-2 | CASSYRTGGLWGELFF | TGTGCCAGCAGCTACCGGACAGGGGGCCTATGGGGGGAGCTGTTTTTT
TRBJ2-1 | TRBD1 | . | TRBV6-5 | CASSQNTGVYNEQFF | TGTGCCAGCAGCCAAAACACAGGGGTCTACAATGAGCAGTTCTTC
TRBJ2-5 | TRBD2 | . | TRBV29-1 | CSAGLAGKETQYF | TGCAGCGCGGGACTAGCGGGGAAAGAGACCCAGTACTTC
TRBJ2-2 | . | . | TRBV5-4 | CASRRDKTTGELFF | TGTGCCAGCAGAAGGGACAAGACCACCGGGGAGCTGTTTTTT
TRBJ1-5 | . | once | TRBV27 | CASSPRGQHSNQPQHF | TGTGCCAGCAGTCCCCGGGGACAACATAGCAATCAGCCCCAGCATTTT
TRBJ2-3 | TRBD2 | . | TRBV7-6 | CASGNPSGGHTDTQYF | TGTGCCAGCGGAAACCCTAGCGGTGGCCACACAGATACGCAGTATTTT
TRBJ1-2 | . | . | TRBV10-3 | CAISDPLHGYTF | TGTGCCATCAGTGATCCCCTTCATGGCTACACCTTC
TRBJ2-2 | TRBD1 | . | TRBV19 | CATINSFFPGQGAMFF | TGTGCCACCATCAACTCTTTTTTCCCGGGACAGGGGGCGATGTTTTTT
TRBJ2-5 | . | . | TRBV30 | CAWSGAVLTQYF | TGTGCCTGGAGTGGGGCAGTTCTGACCCAGTACTTC
TRBJ2-7 | TRBD1 | . | TRBV29-1 | CSVPGQGGYEQYF | TGCAGCGTACCGGGACAGGGGGGTTACGAGCAGTACTTC
TRBJ2-2 | TRBD2 | . | TRBV4-1 | CASSQVSGGNTGELFF | TGCGCCAGCAGCCAAGTAAGCGGGGGGAACACCGGGGAGCTGTTTTTT
TRBJ1-4 | . | . | TRBV2 | CASRRPFLANEKLFF | TGTGCCAGCAGACGTCCGTTTTTAGCTAATGAAAAACTGTTTTTT
TRBJ1-1 | TRBD1 | once | TRBV5-1 | CASSSGQGSNTEAFF | TGCGCCAGCAGCTCTGGACAGGGATCGAACACTGAAGCTTTCTTT
TRBJ2-7 | TRBD1 | . | TRBV30 | CAWSGGTGASSYEQYF | TGTGCCTGGAGTGGGGGGACAGGGGCCAGCTCCTACGAGCAGTACTTC
TRBJ2-7 | TRBD2 | . | TRBV7-7 | CASSLGREDEQYF | TGTGCCAGCAGCTTAGGGCGGGAGGACGAGCAGTACTTC
TRBJ2-3 | . | . | TRBV5-1 | CASSLVLFTDTQYF | TGCGCCAGCAGCTTGGTCTTATTCACAGATACGCAGTATTTT
TRBJ1-1 | . | . | TRBV7-9 | CASSPIRTGYLGVNTEAFF | TGTGCCAGCAGCCCTATAAGAACAGGCTACCTAGGGGTGAACACTGAAGCTTTCTTT
TRBJ1-1 | . | . | TRBV7-9 | CASSFTGRDTEAFF | TGTGCCAGCAGCTTTACAGGGCGGGACACTGAAGCTTTCTTT
TRBJ2-2 | . | . | TRBV7-2 | CASSFRGVLTGELFF | TGTGCCAGCAGCTTCCGCGGGGTCCTGACCGGGGAGCTGTTTTTT
TRBJ1-6 | TRBD1 | . | TRBV30 | CAWSRDRPENSPLHF | TGTGCCTGGAGTAGGGACAGACCAGAAAATTCACCCCTCCACTTT
TRBJ1-2 | . | . | TRBV7-9 | CASSPKAIYTF | TGTGCCAGCAGCCCTAAAGCGATATACACCTTC
TRBJ2-1 | . | . | TRBV11-3 | CASSPGQLSYNEQFF | TGTGCCAGCAGCCCTGGACAGTTATCCTACAATGAGCAGTTCTTC
TRBJ2-3 | TRBD2 | . | TRBV13 | CASSLGSGGTDTQYF | TGTGCCAGCAGCTTAGGTTCCGGGGGGACAGATACGCAGTATTTT
TRBJ2-7 | TRBD1 | . | TRBV7-9 | CASSFMGTAHSYEQYF | TGTGCCAGCAGCTTCATGGGGACAGCCCACTCCTACGAGCAGTACTTC
TRBJ2-7 | . | . | TRBV21-1 | CASSKAGTSCEQYF | TGTGCCAGCAGCAAAGCCGGGACTAGCTGCGAGCAGTACTTC
TRBJ1-2 | TRBD1 | . | TRBV2 | CASSEGTGAGYTF | TGTGCCAGCAGTGAAGGGACAGGGGCAGGCTACACCTTC
TRBJ2-7 | . | . | TRBV6-1 | CASQARVFPYEQYF | TGTGCCAGTCAGGCGAGGGTCTTCCCCTACGAGCAGTACTTC
TRBJ1-4 | . | . | TRBV9 | CASSSLGGGAEKLFF | TGTGCCAGCAGCTCTCTCGGGGGAGGGGCTGAAAAACTGTTTTTT
TRBJ1-6 | TRBD1 | . | TRBV29-1 | CSAATGDNSPLHF | TGCAGCGCCGCGACAGGGGATAATTCACCCCTCCACTTT
TRBJ1-6 | TRBD1 | . | TRBV6-5 | CASRTTGLDSSPLHF | TGTGCCAGCAGAACGACAGGGTTGGACAGTTCACCCCTCCACTTT
TRBJ2-2 | TRBD2 | . | TRBV27 | CASSGLAGRGTGELFF | TGTGCCAGCAGTGGACTAGCGGGTCGAGGGACCGGGGAGCTGTTTTTT
TRBJ2-3 | TRBD2 | few | TRBV4-3 | CASSQARTSGGLDTQYF | TGCGCCAGCAGCCAAGCTCGGACTAGCGGGGGATTAGATACGCAGTATTTT
TRBJ1-2 | . | . | TRBV5-6 | CASSLDRAYGYTF | TGTGCCAGCAGCTTGGACAGGGCATATGGCTACACCTTC
TRBJ2-1 | . | . | TRBV6-6 | CASRGVILNEQFF | TGTGCCAGCAGGGGAGTAATCCTCAATGAGCAGTTCTTC
TRBJ2-7 | . | . | TRBV4-3 | CASSQDRGSPEYF | TGCGCCAGCAGCCAAGATCGGGGATCGCCGGAGTACTTC
TRBJ2-5 | . | . | TRBV9 | CASSATGGADGETQYF | TGTGCCAGCAGCGCCACAGGGGGGGCCGACGGAGAGACCCAGTACTTC
TRBJ1-3 | . | few | TRBV28 | CASSLLQGNTIYF | TGTGCCAGCAGTTTACTACAGGGAAACACCATATATTTT
TRBJ1-6 | . | once | TRBV7-9 | CASSLGRDNSPLHF | TGTGCCAGCAGCTTAGGCCGAGATAATTCACCCCTCCACTTT
TRBJ2-2 | TRBD1 | once | TRBV4-1 | CASSHRDRGTGELFF | TGCGCCAGCAGCCACCGGGACAGGGGCACCGGGGAGCTGTTTTTT
TRBJ2-7 | . | . | TRBV6-7 | CASLSPPGHSYEQYF | TGTGCCAGCCTATCACCCCCGGGACACTCCTACGAGCAGTACTTC
TRBJ1-4 | TRBD1 | . | TRBV5-1 | CASSIQGASNEKLFF | TGCGCCAGCAGCATACAGGGGGCGTCTAATGAAAAACTGTTTTTT
TRBJ2-5 | . | few | TRBV11-2 | CASSLRPETQYF | TGTGCCAGCAGCCTACGTCCCGAGACCCAGTACTTC
TRBJ1-1 | . | . | TRBV28 | CASSSRDVGTEAFF | TGTGCCAGCAGTTCCAGGGATGTAGGCACTGAAGCTTTCTTT
TRBJ2-7 | TRBD2 | few | TRBV6-1 | CASSDLGGGLTYEQYF | TGTGCCAGCAGTGATCTCGGGGGGGGTCTTACCTACGAGCAGTACTTC
TRBJ2-7 | TRBD2 | . | TRBV9 | CASSVGGGTYEQYF | TGTGCCAGCAGCGTCGGGGGAGGGACCTACGAGCAGTACTTC
TRBJ2-1 | . | few | TRBV19 | CASEMMGKNEQFF | TGTGCCAGTGAAATGATGGGCAAGAATGAGCAGTTCTTC
TRBJ2-3 | . | . | TRBV27 | CASSFIGSPASTDTQYF | TGTGCCAGCAGTTTCATTGGGAGCCCGGCAAGCACAGATACGCAGTATTTT
TRBJ2-5 | . | once | TRBV4-1 | CASSHIVRGRQGETQYF | TGCGCCAGCAGCCATATCGTACGCGGGCGGCAGGGGGAGACCCAGTACTTC
TRBJ1-3 | TRBD1 | . | TRBV7-9 | CASSSLGTAGNTIYF | TGTGCCAGCAGTTCTTTGGGGACAGCTGGAAACACCATATATTTT
TRBJ2-5 | . | few | TRBV28 | CASSTRRETQYF | TGTGCCAGCAGTACTAGGAGAGAGACCCAGTACTTC